This TCR beta chain originates from a study of shared clonotypes between healthy human individuals. On the study more broadly: Participating donors consisted of two women and a few men aged 18 to 49.

It was CD45RO-negative cells, positively selected for CCR7, that made up naive CD8 cells, with terminally differentiated effector memory CD45RA+ cells excluded. Donors comprised only Caucasian adults living in Nashville, Tennessee. CDR1 and CDR2 (germline): MGHRA, YSYEKL. V gave up 3 bases and J gave up 3 bases, with 17 bases separating them. This CDR3 has 17 residues. This table comes from immunoSEQ multiplex PCR, and its TCRdb copy is limited to in-frame clones, with some not included. The table includes millions of clones, about 95% detected once. The source is a man between 18 and 29 years old in good health. The J gene is TRBJ1-4, the V gene TRBV4-1; D is perhaps TRBD1 (6 bases). The sequenced sample was naive CD8+ T cells sorted from blood. This CDR3 is CASSHYDGDIPNEKLFF. The DNA for the CDR3 is TGCGCCAGCAGCCATTATGACGGGGACATTCCTAATGAAAAACTGTTTTTT.